Following are 22 T cell receptor beta chains from one sample sequenced in a study of cytomegalovirus exposure and HLA in healthy donors. The PCR ran on 60 Vbeta and 13 Jbeta primers. Libraries were prepared by immunoSEQ multiplex PCR; TCRdb keeps only in-frame clonotypes and omits some of them. The table lists about 200,000 clones, roughly 80% of them singletons. The sample taken for sequencing was PBMCs. The receptors stem from a man aged 30 to 39 in good health and CMV-seronegative.

This chain uses TRBV28 with TRBJ1-2; tentative D call: TRBD1 (6 bases). The V end was cut by 2 bases, the J end by 4 bases, with 11 bases between. CDR3 length equals 14 residues. The germline V gene encodes CDR1 MDHEN and CDR2 SYDVKM. The CDR3 loop is CASSLTGNFYGYTF. CDR3 nucleotides: TGTGCCAGCAGTTTAACAGGGAACTTCTATGGCTACACCTTC.

For this clone: The junction and the germline gene differ at one end; a read error may be behind it. The gene calls are TRBV7-7 and TRBJ1-1, with D perhaps matching TRBD1 (5 bases). CDR1 SSHAT and CDR2 FNYEAQ come from the germline V gene (reference sequence). The CDR3 consists of 13 residues. The CDR3 DNA reads as TGTGCTAGCAGCCTGGACATGAACACTGAAGCTTTCTTT. This encodes CASSLDMNTEAFF. The full variable domain, with the rest looked up from reference TRBV7-7 and TRBJ1-1, is GAGVSQSPRYKVTKRGQDVTLRCDPISSHATLYWYQQALGQGPEFLTYFNYEAQPDKSGLPSDRFSAERPEGSISTLTIQRTEQRDSAMYRCASSLDMNTEAFFGQGTRLTVV.

The J gene is TRBJ2-3, the V gene TRBV25-1; 7 bases are shared with TRBD1. Losses at the gene ends were 7 bases for V and 10 bases for J; bases not matched to a gene: 17. Germline V gives CDR1 MGHDK, CDR2 SYGVNS. The CDR3 length is 15 residues. The CDR3 region is CASTVSNRGRNAQYF. The CDR3 DNA follows: TGTGCCAGCACGGTTTCGAACAGGGGCCGCAATGCGCAGTATTTT.

The chain has TRBV4-1 and TRBJ2-7; no firm D call. CDR3 size: 14 residues. V was cut by 4 bases and J by 2 bases, with 12 bases left in between. Germline V lookup: CDR1 MGHRA, CDR2 YSYEKL. In nucleotides, the CDR3 is TGCGCCAGCAGCCCAACCCCAACAACCTACGAGCAGTACTTC. Translated: CASSPTPTTYEQYF.

This chain links TRBV7-2 with TRBJ2-2, with TRBD1 as a possible D gene (6 bases). The CDR3 has 14 amino acids. Germline V lookup: CDR1 SGHTA, CDR2 FQGNSA. Trimming removed 8 bases at V and 5 bases at J, with 15 bases between. CDR3 DNA sequence: TGTGCCAGCCGGGAAGGGGGTAGAACCGGGGAGCTGTTTTTT. Its protein product is CASREGGRTGELFF.

The V call is TRBV19, the J call TRBJ1-5; 7 positions agree with TRBD1. V dropped 5 bases and J dropped 1; count of bases not matched to a gene: 8. This CDR3 contains 16 residues. Per germline, CDR1 LNHDA and CDR2 SQIVND (reference sequence). CDR3 DNA: TGTGCCAGTAGTCCATCGACAGGGACGAGCAATCAGCCCCAGCATTTT. Translating it yields CASSPSTGTSNQPQHF.

The chain carries TRBV7-8 and TRBJ2-2; D not resolved. The CDR3 is 14 residues long. V lost 2 bases, J lost 0 bases, and 4 bases lay in between. Per the germline V gene, CDR1 is SGHVS and CDR2 is FQNEAQ. CDR3 sequence: CASSLTANTGELFF. The CDR3 region has the DNA TGTGCCAGCAGCTTAACAGCGAACACCGGGGAGCTGTTTTTT.

The chain is built from TRBV5-1 and TRBJ1-3; 7 nucleotides match TRBD1. The CDR3 consists of 14 residues. The V segment lost 6 bases and the J segment 4 bases; nucleotides outside the gene matches: 7. Per the germline V gene, CDR1 is SGHRS and CDR2 is YFSETQ. CDR3 in amino acids: CASTLTGYGNTIYF. As DNA, the CDR3 is TGCGCCAGCACCCTGACAGGGTACGGAAACACCATATATTTT.

V gene TRBV7-6 combines with J gene TRBJ2-5; TRBD1 is a possible D gene (5 bases). This CDR3 region has 16 residues. CDR1 is SGHVS and CDR2 is FNYEAQ in the germline V gene. The ends were cut back, 4 bases at V and 5 bases at J, with 20 bases in the middle. CDR3 sequence reads: CASSSHQGSRSETQYF. Here the CDR3 DNA reads TGTGCCAGCAGCTCACATCAGGGAAGTAGATCGGAGACCCAGTACTTC.

This rearrangement joins TRBV5-6 to TRBJ1-4; no definite D call. With 1 base removed from V and 0 bases from J, the gap between germline ends came to 19 bases. Per germline, CDR1 SGHDT and CDR2 YYEEEE. The CDR3 runs 19 residues. CDR3 amino acids: CASSLLQNRLVSTNEKLFF. The CDR3 region has the DNA TGTGCCAGCAGCTTGTTACAGAACCGACTAGTTTCAACTAATGAAAAACTGTTTTTT.

This sequence joins TRBV9 and TRBJ2-2, with 12 nucleotides matching TRBD2. The CDR3 loop spans 16 amino acids. Germline V gene data show CDR1 as SGDLS and CDR2 as YYNGEE. With V trimmed by 3 bases and J by 6 bases, 6 bases remained unmatched. CDR3 residues: CASSAQGLAGPGELFF. The CDR3 nucleotides are TGTGCCAGCAGCGCCCAAGGACTAGCGGGGCCCGGGGAGCTGTTTTTT.

This chain joins TRBV11-2 and TRBJ2-1; the D is unclear. Between the trimmed V and J ends, which lost 6 bases and 4 bases, there was a span of 4 bases. Germline-derived CDR1 and CDR2 are SGHAT and FQNNGV. The CDR3 spans 11 residues. CDR3 coding DNA: TGTGCCAGCAGACATTACAATGAGCAGTTCTTC. Translating gives CASRHYNEQFF.

This rearrangement joins TRBV15 to TRBJ1-6; TRBD1 matches 8 bases. From germline, CDR1 is LNHNV and CDR2 YYDKDF (reference sequence). V lost 6 bases, J lost 10 bases, and 8 bases stayed unmatched. This CDR3 has 14 amino acids. In nucleotides, the CDR3 is TGTGCCACCAGAAAGGACAGGGTCGGATCACCCCTCCACTTT. This sequence encodes CATRKDRVGSPLHF.

V usage is TRBV5-6 and J usage is TRBJ2-1, with 11 bases identical to TRBD2. V lost 0 bases and J lost 2; bases outside the gene matches: 7. The V gene's germline CDR1 is SGHDT and CDR2 YYEEEE. This CDR3 spans 18 amino acids. The DNA for the CDR3 is TGTGCCAGCAGCTTGGTTAGCGGGGGGGTAGGAGCCTACAATGAGCAGTTCTTC. Amino acid sequence: CASSLVSGGVGAYNEQFF.

The chain uses TRBV29-1 and TRBJ2-5; TRBD1 is a possible D gene (7 bases). CDR1 is SQVTM and CDR2 is ANQGSEA in the germline V gene. The CDR3 spans 13 residues. V lost 2 bases and J 4 bases, leaving 11 bases between the germline ends. This CDR3 reads CSVEQGGGETQYF. The CDR3 DNA reads as TGCAGCGTTGAACAGGGGGGAGGAGAGACCCAGTACTTC. Full variable domain (outside the CDR3, taken from reference TRBV29-1 and TRBJ2-5): SAVISQKPSRDICQRGTSLTIQCQVDSQVTMMFWYRQQPGQSLTLIATANQGSEATYESGFVIDKFPISRPNLTFSTLTVSNMSPEDSSIYLCSVEQGGGETQYFGPGTRLLVL.

The V and J genes are TRBV6-5 and TRBJ2-3; 11 bases align to TRBD2. V was clipped by 6 bases and J by 4 bases; unmatched bases: 6. This CDR3 has 15 residues. In germline, CDR1 is MNHEY, CDR2 SVGAGI. The CDR3 loop is CASRGMTSGADTQYF. The CDR3 nucleotides are TGTGCCAGCAGGGGGATGACTAGCGGGGCAGATACGCAGTATTTT.

J is TRBJ1-1 and V is TRBV27; D perhaps matches TRBD1 (5 bases). The V gene's germline CDR1 is MNHEY and CDR2 SMNVEV (reference sequence). V was cut by 5 bases and J by 1 base, with 17 bases left in between. The CDR3 is made up of 16 amino acids. CDR3 loop: CASSKGTGIWNTEAFF. CDR3 DNA: TGTGCCAGCAGTAAAGGGACTGGTATCTGGAACACTGAAGCTTTCTTT.

This clone was picked up one time. This chain links TRBV28 with TRBJ1-1; TRBD1 might be the D (6 bases). V gave up 6 bases and J gave up 3 bases, with 8 bases separating them. This CDR3 is built from 12 residues. Germline V CDR1 and CDR2: MDHEN, SYDVKM. The CDR3 DNA sequence: TGTGCCAGCAGGACAGGTTACACTGAAGCTTTCTTT. It yields the protein CASRTGYTEAFF.

This chain links TRBV5-6 with TRBJ2-3; 7 nucleotides align to TRBD1. Trimming removed 2 bases from V and 3 bases from J; junction bases left unmatched: 6. Germline V gene sequence: CDR1 SGHDT, CDR2 YYEEEE. This CDR3 spans 15 amino acids. CDR3 loop: CASSFVTGWTDTQYF. Here the CDR3 DNA reads TGTGCCAGCAGCTTTGTGACAGGGTGGACAGATACGCAGTATTTT.

The chain couples TRBV28 to TRBJ2-1, with TRBD1 matching over 11 bases. The CDR3 is 16 amino acids. The junction had 7 bases not matched to a gene; V was cut back by 2 bases and J by 7 bases. Germline V gives CDR1 MDHEN, CDR2 SYDVKM. The CDR3 loop is CASSLTGTGGQNEQFF. CDR3 DNA: TGTGCCAGCAGTTTAACCGGGACAGGGGGTCAGAATGAGCAGTTCTTC.

The chain couples TRBV6-4 to TRBJ1-1; D call uncertain. There are 13 residues in the CDR3. Germline loops: CDR1 MRHNA, CDR2 SNTAGT. The germline V and J ends were trimmed by 6 bases and 0 bases, with 8 bases remaining between them. CDR3 sequence (DNA): TGTGCCAGCAGCCAGGATTTGAACACTGAAGCTTTCTTT. This translates into CASSQDLNTEAFF.

The chain couples TRBV4-2 to TRBJ1-6; maybe TRBD1 (5 bases). This CDR3 is 13 amino acids long. V lost 9 bases and J 12 bases, leaving 18 bases between the germline ends. Germline CDR1 reads LGHNA; CDR2 reads YNFKEQ. CDR3 DNA sequence: TGTGCCAGTTTGCCATCCGGGGGTAGACCCCTCCACTTT. Translated, it gives CASLPSGGRPLHF.